This entry describes one T cell receptor beta chain. Per the germline V gene, CDR1 is MDHEN and CDR2 is SYDVKM. The CDR3 has 13 residues. The V and J ends lost 6 bases and 0 bases respectively, with 7 bases between them. These data are taken from a study of Ad26.COV2.S vaccination and SARS-CoV-2 variants. Study context: Donor allocation was to the COV1001 Ad26.COV2.S trial arm.

The table came from immunoSEQ multiplex PCR; TCRdb's copy has only in-frame clones and leaves some out. The table has about 370,000 clones, about nine tenths seen once. Treatment here: 15 to 20 received Ad26.COV2.S at low or high dose, single or two shots; 5 received placebo; per-sample allocation not given. On day 63 after the first injection, vaccine and placebo recipients gave samples. V usage is TRBV28 and J usage is TRBJ2-3; a possible D gene is TRBD2 (6 bases). The receptor was isolated from a person aged 18-65 years who received the Ad26.COV2.S COVID-19 vaccine or a placebo. Specimen: peripheral blood, collected in a trial of Ad26.COV2.S vaccine versus placebo. CDR3 region: CASSGSSTDTQYF. The CDR3 coding sequence is TGTGCCAGCAGCGGGAGCAGCACAGATACGCAGTATTTT. The entire variable domain, with the rest obtained from reference TRBV28 and TRBJ2-3, is as follows: DVKVTQSSRYLVKRTGEKVFLECVQDMDHENMFWYRQDPGLGLRLIYFSYDVKMKEKGDIPEGYSVSREKKERFSLILESASTNQTSMYLCASSGSSTDTQYFGPGTRLTVL.